A single sample is the source of the 3 T cell receptor beta chains below, sequenced in a study of CD8+CD57+ T cells in acquired aplastic anemia. The TCR beta profiling, which covered VDJ combination and CDR3 sequence, was carried out using genomic DNA as the template. TCRdb recomputed calls from the reads with MiXCR, one row per CDR3 protein. The table shows 400,000 to 450,000 distinct CDR3 sequences, with 55% to 70% occurring only once. Input material: sorted CD4+, CD8+, or CD8+CD57+ T cells (not recorded which) from PBMCs. These TCRs come from a human donor in good health, serving as a control.

This CDR3 is CASSAEGDSNQPQHF. The CDR3 DNA follows: TGTGCCAGCAGCGCAGAGGGGGATAGCAATCAGCCCCAGCATTTT. The V and J genes are TRBV9 and TRBJ1-5; a possible D gene is TRBD1 (6 bases). Trimming stripped 3 bases from V and 0 bases from J, with 10 bases between. This CDR3 comprises 15 residues. CDR1 and CDR2 from the germline V gene are SGDLS and YYNGEE.

Notes on this clonotype: One end of the junction varies from germline; a read error may be responsible. The rearrangement links TRBV12-3 or TRBV12-4 to TRBJ1-1, with D unclear. The CDR3 is made up of 12 amino acids. The CDR3 coding sequence is TGTGCCATCAGTGCGTCGGGCACTGAAGCTTTCTTT. Its translation is CAISASGTEAFF.

The gene calls are TRBV12-5 and TRBJ1-2, with 7 positions matching TRBD1. V was clipped by 9 bases and J by 3 bases; unmatched bases: 13. The CDR3 runs 15 residues. Looked up from germline, CDR1 is LGHNT and CDR2 is FRNRAP. The DNA for the CDR3 is TGTGCTAGCAGTCCCACCATCCAGGGGGACTATGGCTACACCTTC. Encoded protein: CASSPTIQGDYGYTF. Using reference TRBV12-5 and TRBJ1-2 for the parts outside the CDR3, the full variable domain is DARVTQTPRHKVTEMGQEVTMRCQPILGHNTVFWYRQTMMQGLELLAYFRNRAPLDDSGMPKDRFSAEMPDATLATLKIQPSEPRDSAVYFCASSPTIQGDYGYTFGSGTRLTVV.